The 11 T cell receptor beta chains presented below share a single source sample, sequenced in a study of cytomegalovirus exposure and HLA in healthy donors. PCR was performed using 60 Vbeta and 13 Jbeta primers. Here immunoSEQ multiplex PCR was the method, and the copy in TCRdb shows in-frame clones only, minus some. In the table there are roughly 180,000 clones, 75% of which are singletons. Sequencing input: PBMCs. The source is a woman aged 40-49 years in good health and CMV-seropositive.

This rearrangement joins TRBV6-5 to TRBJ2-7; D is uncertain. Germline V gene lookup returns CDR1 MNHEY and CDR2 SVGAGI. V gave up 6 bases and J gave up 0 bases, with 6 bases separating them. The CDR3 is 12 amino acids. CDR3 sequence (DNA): TGTGCCAGCAGCCGCGACTCCTACGAGCAGTACTTC. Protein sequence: CASSRDSYEQYF.

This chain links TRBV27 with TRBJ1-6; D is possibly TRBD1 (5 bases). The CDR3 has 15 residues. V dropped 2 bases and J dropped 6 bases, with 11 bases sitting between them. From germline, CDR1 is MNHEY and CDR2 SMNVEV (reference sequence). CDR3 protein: CASSLQGRSNSPLHF. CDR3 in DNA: TGTGCCAGCAGTTTACAGGGTCGAAGTAATTCACCCCTCCACTTT.

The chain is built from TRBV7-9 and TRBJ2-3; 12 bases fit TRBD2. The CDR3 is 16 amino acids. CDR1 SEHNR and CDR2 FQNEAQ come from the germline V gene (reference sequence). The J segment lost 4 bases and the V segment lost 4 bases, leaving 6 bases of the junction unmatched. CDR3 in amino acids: CASSSSTSGSPDTQYF. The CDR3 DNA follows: TGTGCCAGCAGCTCCTCGACTAGCGGGAGTCCAGATACGCAGTATTTT. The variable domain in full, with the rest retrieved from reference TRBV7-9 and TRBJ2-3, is DTGVSQNPRHKITKRGQNVTFRCDPISEHNRLYWYRQTLGQGPEFLTYFQNEAQLEKSRLLSDRFSAERPKGSFSTLEIQRTEQGDSAMYLCASSSSTSGSPDTQYFGPGTRLTVL.

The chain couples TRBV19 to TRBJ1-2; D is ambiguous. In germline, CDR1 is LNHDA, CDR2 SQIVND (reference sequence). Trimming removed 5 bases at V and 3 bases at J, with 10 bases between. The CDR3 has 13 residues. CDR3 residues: CASSSGGDYGYTF. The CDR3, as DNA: TGTGCCAGTAGTTCTGGAGGAGACTATGGCTACACCTTC.

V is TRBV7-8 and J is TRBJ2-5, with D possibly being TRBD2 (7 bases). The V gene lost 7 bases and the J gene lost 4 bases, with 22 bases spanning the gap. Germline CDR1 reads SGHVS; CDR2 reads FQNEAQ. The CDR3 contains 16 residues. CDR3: CASNKKGGMGRETQYF. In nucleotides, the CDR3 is TGTGCCAGCAACAAAAAGGGGGGGATGGGTAGAGAGACCCAGTACTTC.

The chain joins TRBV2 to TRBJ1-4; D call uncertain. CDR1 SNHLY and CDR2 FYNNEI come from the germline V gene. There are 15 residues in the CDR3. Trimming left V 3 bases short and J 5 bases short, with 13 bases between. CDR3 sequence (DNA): TGTGCCAGCAGTGAGCTCCGCGGTTCAAATGAAAAACTGTTTTTT. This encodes CASSELRGSNEKLFF.

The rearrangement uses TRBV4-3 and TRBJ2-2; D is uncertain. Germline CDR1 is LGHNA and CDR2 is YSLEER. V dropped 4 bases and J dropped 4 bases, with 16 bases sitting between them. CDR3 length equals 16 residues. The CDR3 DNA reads TGCGCCAGCAGCCCCACGAGGTCTAAGACCACCGGGGAGCTGTTTTTT. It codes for CASSPTRSKTTGELFF.

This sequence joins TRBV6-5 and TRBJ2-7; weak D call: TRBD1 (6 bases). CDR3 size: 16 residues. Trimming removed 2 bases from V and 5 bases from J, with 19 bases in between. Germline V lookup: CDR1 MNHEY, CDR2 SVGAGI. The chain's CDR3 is CASSYRGDRTKNEQYF. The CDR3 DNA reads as TGTGCCAGCAGTTACAGGGGTGACAGGACGAAGAACGAGCAGTACTTC.

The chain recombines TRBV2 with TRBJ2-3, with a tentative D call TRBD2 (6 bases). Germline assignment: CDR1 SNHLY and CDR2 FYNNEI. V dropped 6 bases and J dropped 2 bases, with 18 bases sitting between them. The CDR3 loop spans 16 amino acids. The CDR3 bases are TGTGCCAGCAGGGGGGGTACGGTGGAATACACAGATACGCAGTATTTT. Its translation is CASRGGTVEYTDTQYF.

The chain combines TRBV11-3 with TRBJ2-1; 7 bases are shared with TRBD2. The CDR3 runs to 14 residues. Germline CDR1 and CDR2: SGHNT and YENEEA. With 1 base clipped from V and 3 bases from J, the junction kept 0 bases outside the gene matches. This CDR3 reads CASSLAGGYNEQFF. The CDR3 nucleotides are TGTGCCAGCAGCTTAGCGGGAGGCTACAATGAGCAGTTCTTC.

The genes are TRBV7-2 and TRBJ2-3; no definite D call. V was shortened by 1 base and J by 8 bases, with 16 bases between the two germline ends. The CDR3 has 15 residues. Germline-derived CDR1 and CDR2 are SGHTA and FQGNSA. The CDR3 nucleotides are TGTGCCAGCAGCTTAGGAGGTCTTGGTACCGTTACGCAGTATTTT. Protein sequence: CASSLGGLGTVTQYF.